The rows below give T cell receptor beta chains drawn from one sample of a study of response to subunit inactivated influenza vaccine. MiXCR, applied by TCRdb to the RT-PCR reads, yields one record per CDR3 protein. Of 450,000 to 550,000 distinct CDR3 sequences listed, about 25% are singletons. The sample in question was CD4+ T cells sorted from PBMCs, obtained about 5 days after vaccination. The receptors stem from a man in his fifties who received an inactivated influenza vaccine. Both conserved end residues are part of each CDR3.

v_call: TRBV18; j_call: TRBJ2-7; cdr3_aa: CASSPSAGGTYEQYF
v_call: TRBV4-1; j_call: TRBJ2-1; cdr3_aa: CASSQGTGVGYNEQFF
v_call: TRBV3-1; j_call: TRBJ2-3; cdr3_aa: CASSIGLAGARDTQYF
v_call: TRBV10-3; j_call: TRBJ2-7; cdr3_aa: CAISERLVDSYEQYF
v_call: TRBV6-2/TRBV6-3; j_call: TRBJ2-1; cdr3_aa: CASRLGLAGGPGEDEQFF
v_call: TRBV7-6; j_call: TRBJ2-3; cdr3_aa: CASSTRGRASDTQYF
v_call: TRBV7-2; j_call: TRBJ2-5; cdr3_aa: CASSLIAGGETQYF
v_call: TRBV20-1; j_call: TRBJ2-1; cdr3_aa: CSATSGLAGTNNEQFF
v_call: TRBV4-2; j_call: TRBJ2-3; cdr3_aa: CASSQEYGTDTQYF
v_call: TRBV11-2; j_call: TRBJ2-1; cdr3_aa: CASSLTKQREGSYNEQFF
v_call: TRBV4-3; j_call: TRBJ2-3; cdr3_aa: CASSQNKGLAGPDTQYF
v_call: TRBV25-1; j_call: TRBJ2-3; cdr3_aa: CASTKVGSGTDTQYF
v_call: TRBV20-1; j_call: TRBJ2-3; cdr3_aa: CSAREARGSTDTQYF
v_call: TRBV5-1; j_call: TRBJ2-1; cdr3_aa: CASSLRTGGDHNEQFF
v_call: TRBV5-4; j_call: TRBJ2-3; cdr3_aa: CAGRQGPTDTQYF
v_call: TRBV5-1; j_call: TRBJ2-2; cdr3_aa: CASRGQADTGELFF
v_call: TRBV2; j_call: TRBJ1-1; cdr3_aa: CASSESRGRLRTEAFF
v_call: TRBV12-3/TRBV12-4; j_call: TRBJ2-7; cdr3_aa: CASSITGLEQYF
v_call: TRBV5-1; j_call: TRBJ2-1; cdr3_aa: CASSLAKTSGSDEQFF
v_call: TRBV9; j_call: TRBJ1-1; cdr3_aa: CASSKRTGTNTEAFF
v_call: TRBV29-1; j_call: TRBJ2-3; cdr3_aa: CSVAQDTQYF
v_call: TRBV10-3; j_call: TRBJ1-5; cdr3_aa: CATRRGAAAFRNQPQHF
v_call: TRBV24-1; j_call: TRBJ2-3; cdr3_aa: CATSGLEAGSQDTQYF
v_call: TRBV11-2; j_call: TRBJ2-7; cdr3_aa: CASSLEGPEQYF
v_call: TRBV6-2/TRBV6-3; j_call: TRBJ2-5; cdr3_aa: CASILSPDRQETQYF
v_call: TRBV10-3; j_call: TRBJ2-5; cdr3_aa: CAISAADGTQYF
v_call: TRBV20-1; j_call: TRBJ2-7; cdr3_aa: CSARGYGASGISNEQYF
v_call: TRBV29-1; j_call: TRBJ2-5; cdr3_aa: CSTLLPARETQYF
v_call: TRBV5-1; j_call: TRBJ2-1; cdr3_aa: CASSLEVAGNNEQFF
v_call: TRBV7-2; j_call: TRBJ2-1; cdr3_aa: CASSPQWGRYNEQFF
v_call: TRBV28; j_call: TRBJ1-3; cdr3_aa: CASTQSGNTIYF
v_call: TRBV3-1; j_call: TRBJ2-7; cdr3_aa: CASSRRLAYEQYF
v_call: TRBV18; j_call: TRBJ2-4; cdr3_aa: CASSQTGGLAKNIQYF
v_call: TRBV29-1; j_call: TRBJ2-7; cdr3_aa: CSAGHTYEQYF
v_call: TRBV5-1; j_call: TRBJ1-1; cdr3_aa: CASSKDSLNTEAFF
v_call: TRBV20-1; j_call: TRBJ1-3; cdr3_aa: CSARKERTGNTIYF
v_call: TRBV2; j_call: TRBJ2-7; cdr3_aa: CASRQDRVYEQYF
v_call: TRBV28; j_call: TRBJ1-2; cdr3_aa: CASSLIRVGGYTF
v_call: TRBV18; j_call: TRBJ1-5; cdr3_aa: CASSPKAGDNQPQHF
v_call: TRBV3-1; j_call: TRBJ1-6; cdr3_aa: CASSPQGSKDSPLHF
v_call: TRBV3-1; j_call: TRBJ2-4; cdr3_aa: CASSPDSKNIQYF
v_call: TRBV5-6; j_call: TRBJ2-7; cdr3_aa: CASSLVQRPHEQYF
v_call: TRBV6-1; j_call: TRBJ2-2; cdr3_aa: CASRRGGGTNTGELFF